This entry lists 25 T cell receptor beta chains sequenced from one sample in a study of shared clonotypes between healthy human individuals. The data were produced by immunoSEQ multiplex PCR, yet TCRdb's version contains in-frame clones alone and is incomplete. The table records 800,000 or so clones, about 96% of them present only once. Naive-designated CD8 cells lacked CD45RO, were positively enriched for CCR7, and omitted terminally differentiated effector memory CD45RA+ cells. Sequenced sample: naive CD8+ T cells sorted from blood. These receptors were taken from a young man in good health.

This rearrangement joins TRBV10-3 to TRBJ1-2, with TRBD1 matching over 7 bases. Trimming took 10 bases from V and 6 from J; bases not matched to a gene: 14. CDR1 and CDR2 (germline): ENHRY, SYGVKD. The CDR3 runs 14 residues. The DNA for the CDR3 is TGTGCCACTAGTACAGGGACAGTCGGAGATGGCTACACCTTC. Translated: CATSTGTVGDGYTF.

This clone was seen once. This chain uses TRBV2 with TRBJ2-3; D not resolved. From germline, CDR1 is SNHLY and CDR2 FYNNEI. The length of the CDR3 is 15 residues. Trimming stripped 1 base from V and 6 bases from J, with 14 bases between. The CDR3 DNA reads TGTGCCAGCAGTGAAGGGGGTTTTGGTTCGGATACGCAGTATTTT. Translation gives CASSEGGFGSDTQYF. Using reference TRBV2 and TRBJ2-3 for the parts outside the CDR3, the full variable domain is EPEVTQTPSHQVTQMGQEVILRCVPISNHLYFYWYRQILGQKVEFLVSFYNNEISEKSEIFDDQFSVERPDGSNFTLKIRSTKLEDSAMYFCASSEGGFGSDTQYFGPGTRLTVL.

The V and J genes are TRBV29-1 and TRBJ2-3; 10 bases fit TRBD2. Germline lookup yields CDR1 SQVTM and CDR2 ANQGSEA. The V and J ends lost 6 bases and 1 base, in that order; junction bases with no gene match: 13. This CDR3 spans 17 amino acids. This CDR3 is CSVLTPSGSLRTDTQYF. As DNA, the CDR3 is TGCAGCGTCCTGACGCCTAGCGGGAGTCTGCGCACAGATACGCAGTATTTT.

The chain joins TRBV6-1 to TRBJ2-1; D possibly corresponds to TRBD1 (6 bases). In germline, CDR1 is MNHNS, CDR2 SASEGT. V was pared by 4 bases and J by 0 bases, with 16 bases between. The CDR3 contains 17 residues. CDR3 sequence: CASSVTGRPGSYNEQFF. Written as DNA, the CDR3 is TGTGCCAGCAGTGTCACAGGGCGACCCGGCTCCTACAATGAGCAGTTCTTC.

V usage is TRBV29-1 and J usage is TRBJ2-3; weak D call: TRBD2 (5 bases). Germline CDR1 SQVTM, CDR2 ANQGSEA. CDR3 length: 16 residues. The ends were cut back, 2 bases at V and 0 bases at J, with 15 bases in the middle. The CDR3 DNA follows: TGCAGCGTTGAACCCGAGGGATCTACTAGCACAGATACGCAGTATTTT. Its translation is CSVEPEGSTSTDTQYF.

This clone occurred once. The rearrangement links TRBV7-2 to TRBJ2-7; maybe TRBD2 (5 bases). Deletions cut 0 bases from V and 5 bases from J, with 14 bases between. The CDR3 spans 15 residues. Germline assignment: CDR1 SGHTA and CDR2 FQGNSA. CDR3 loop: CASSLALDGVNEQYF. The CDR3 DNA is TGTGCCAGCAGCTTAGCCTTGGACGGGGTCAACGAGCAGTACTTC.

This rearrangement joins TRBV7-8 to TRBJ1-2; D gene uncertain. Trimming took 2 bases from V and 5 from J, leaving 9 bases between them. CDR1 and CDR2 (germline): SGHVS, FQNEAQ. This CDR3 has 13 amino acids. The CDR3 DNA reads as TGTGCCAGCAGCTTAAACTTGGGTTATGGCTACACCTTC. Its translation is CASSLNLGYGYTF.

The chain recombines TRBV27 with TRBJ2-6; D might be TRBD1 (5 bases). Germline V gene lookup returns CDR1 MNHEY and CDR2 SMNVEV (reference sequence). V was cut by 8 bases and J by 0 bases, with 11 bases left in between. The CDR3 is made up of 15 amino acids. Here the CDR3 DNA reads TGTGCCAGCGGCCTAGACAGCTCTGGGGCCAACGTCCTGACTTTC. Protein sequence: CASGLDSSGANVLTF.

In the case of this clone: Distinct nucleotide sequences in the sample also encode this CDR3. The rearrangement joins TRBV6-5 to TRBJ1-1; D uncertain. Germline CDR1 MNHEY, CDR2 SVGAGI. V gave up 6 bases and J gave up 2 bases, with 10 bases separating them. CDR3 length equals 13 residues. CDR3 bases: TGTGCCAGCAGCCCGGGTGTAAACACTGAAGCTTTCTTT. Encoded protein: CASSPGVNTEAFF.

The sample holds one count of this clone. This chain connects TRBV27 to TRBJ2-7; 7 nucleotides line up with TRBD2. After removal of 1 base from V and 3 bases from J, the junction contained 3 bases not matched to a gene. Germline-derived CDR1 and CDR2 are MNHEY and SMNVEV (reference sequence). The CDR3 loop spans 14 amino acids. CDR3 sequence (DNA): TGTGCCAGCAGTTTATGGGGACTAAACTACGAGCAGTACTTC. Its translation is CASSLWGLNYEQYF.

V is TRBV19 and J is TRBJ2-5; 11 nucleotides agree with TRBD2. Germline V CDR1 and CDR2: LNHDA, SQIVND (reference sequence). Unmatched junction bases numbered 7, after V lost 3 bases and J lost 4 bases. The CDR3 extends over 16 amino acids. CDR3 sequence: CASSITSGSGGETQYF. In DNA, the CDR3 is TGTGCCAGTAGTATTACTAGCGGGAGTGGTGGAGAGACCCAGTACTTC.

The chain joins TRBV6-5 to TRBJ2-2; no firm D call. CDR3 length: 14 amino acids. CDR1 is MNHEY, CDR2 SVGAGI, per germline. V dropped 2 bases and J dropped 2 bases, with 6 bases sitting between them. This chain's CDR3 is CASSYGFNTGELFF. Written as DNA, the CDR3 is TGTGCCAGCAGTTACGGCTTTAACACCGGGGAGCTGTTTTTT.

CDR3 sequence: CASSLSTGGAFF. CDR3 bases: TGTGCCAGCAGTTTATCCACAGGGGGGGCTTTCTTT. The chain links TRBV27 to TRBJ1-1; 8 bases are shared with TRBD1. Germline CDR1 is MNHEY and CDR2 is SMNVEV (reference sequence). V gave up 0 bases and J gave up 11 bases; unmatched junction bases: 2. The CDR3 is 12 amino acids.

The J gene is TRBJ2-2, the V gene TRBV7-6, with 7 nucleotides matching TRBD2. Trimming cost V 5 bases and J 6 bases; bases outside gene matches: 6. The CDR3 has 14 residues. Germline V CDR1 and CDR2: SGHVS, FNYEAQ. As DNA, the CDR3 is TGTGCCAGCAGCCCTGGGGCGGGGGCCGGGGAGCTGTTTTTT. Translation gives CASSPGAGAGELFF.

The gene calls are TRBV9 and TRBJ2-1; D not certain. The CDR3 extends over 12 amino acids. The V end lost 4 bases, the J end lost 7 bases, and 9 bases lay between the germline ends. The germline V gene has CDR1 SGDLS and CDR2 YYNGEE. The CDR3 loop is CASSSEPNEQFF. The CDR3 bases are TGTGCCAGCAGCTCTGAGCCTAATGAGCAGTTCTTC.

The rearrangement uses TRBV10-2 and TRBJ2-7, with D possibly matching TRBD2 (6 bases). CDR3 length: 14 amino acids. Germline V gene lookup returns CDR1 WSHSY and CDR2 SAAADI. The V and J ends lost 1 base and 2 bases respectively, with 9 bases between them. The CDR3 DNA reads as TGCGCCAGCAGTGAGTGGGGGGAGCCCTACGAGCAGTACTTC. This codes for CASSEWGEPYEQYF.

Of note for this clone: The same CDR3 is also encoded by other DNA sequences in this sample. The V call is TRBV27, the J call TRBJ1-2; TRBD1 agrees at 7 bases. The length of the CDR3 is 13 residues. Germline lookup yields CDR1 MNHEY and CDR2 SMNVEV (reference sequence). J gave up 2 bases and V 3 bases, and 0 bases lay outside the gene matches. CDR3 in DNA: TGTGCCAGCAGTTTGACAGGGAACTATGGCTACACCTTC. Translating gives CASSLTGNYGYTF.

The rearrangement joins TRBV9 to TRBJ2-1; D possibly matches TRBD1 or TRBD2 (6 bases each). V lost 3 bases, J lost 9 bases, and 13 bases lay in between. The CDR3 totals 13 residues. The germline V gene has CDR1 SGDLS and CDR2 YYNGEE. In DNA form, the CDR3 reads TGTGCCAGCAGCGAGGGGGGAGCCACTGAGCAGTTCTTC. This sequence encodes CASSEGGATEQFF.

V and J are TRBV28 and TRBJ1-5; 8 bases map to TRBD1. V lost 6 bases to trimming and J lost 0 bases; unmatched junction nucleotides: 7. The CDR3 covers 16 residues. CDR1 MDHEN and CDR2 SYDVKM come from the germline V gene. The DNA for the CDR3 is TGTGCCAGCAGGCCAACGGACAGGGATAGCAATCAGCCCCAGCATTTT. It translates to CASRPTDRDSNQPQHF.

The chain recombines TRBV7-6 with TRBJ2-5, with D perhaps matching TRBD2 (6 bases). V gave up 0 bases and J gave up 5 bases, with 22 bases separating them. CDR1 is SGHVS and CDR2 is FNYEAQ in the germline V gene. There are 18 residues in the CDR3. CDR3 DNA: TGTGCCAGCAGCTTAGCGACTACGGCGGGGCGGGATCGGGAGACCCAGTACTTC. Translated, it gives CASSLATTAGRDRETQYF.

The rearrangement joins TRBV6-5 to TRBJ2-2, with D tentatively TRBD1 (5 bases). Trimming removed 10 bases from V and 0 bases from J, with 12 bases in between. This CDR3 region has 14 residues. The germline V gene has CDR1 MNHEY and CDR2 SVGAGI. The CDR3 DNA follows: TGTGCCACATTTTCACAGGCGAACACCGGGGAGCTGTTTTTT. Its protein product is CATFSQANTGELFF.

V gene TRBV9 combines with J gene TRBJ2-5; 8 bases are shared with TRBD1. V lost 0 bases to trimming and J lost 1 base; unmatched junction nucleotides: 14. CDR3 length equals 19 residues. Germline loops: CDR1 SGDLS, CDR2 YYNGEE. CDR3 sequence: CASSVGAGGLGSPQETQYF. The CDR3 DNA reads as TGTGCCAGCAGCGTAGGGGCAGGGGGCCTAGGATCCCCCCAAGAGACCCAGTACTTC.

The table lists this clone with a count of one. Other DNA sequences within the sample encode an identical CDR3. This chain connects TRBV7-9 to TRBJ2-7; 11 positions agree with TRBD1. V lost 5 bases to trimming and J lost 3 bases; unmatched junction nucleotides: 6. Germline V gene data show CDR1 as SEHNR and CDR2 as FQNEAQ (reference sequence). The CDR3 contains 15 residues. For the CDR3, the DNA is TGTGCCAGCAGCCCCCCCGGGACAGGGGGCTACGAGCAGTACTTC. This translates into CASSPPGTGGYEQYF.

This chain connects TRBV6-5 to TRBJ2-2; D may correspond to TRBD1 or TRBD2 (5 bases each). Germline V gene data show CDR1 as MNHEY and CDR2 as SVGAGI. V shed 2 bases and J shed 5 bases, with 12 bases lying between them. The CDR3 totals 15 residues. The CDR3: CASSYRGEGTGELFF. The CDR3, as DNA: TGTGCCAGCAGTTACAGGGGCGAGGGTACCGGGGAGCTGTTTTTT.

V usage is TRBV27 and J usage is TRBJ2-3, with D perhaps matching TRBD2 (6 bases). This CDR3 spans 15 amino acids. Trimming removed 5 bases at V and 1 base at J, with 13 bases between. In germline, CDR1 is MNHEY, CDR2 SMNVEV (reference sequence). CDR3 bases: TGTGCCAGCAGTGAACTAGCTGTAGGCACAGATACGCAGTATTTT. Its translation: CASSELAVGTDTQYF.